A selection of T cell receptor beta chains follows, all from one sample in a study of blood T cell repertoires in COVID-19. Only in-frame clones appear in the TCRdb table, and some are missing; sequencing was by immunoSEQ multiplex PCR. The top ten clones hold approximately 12% of a sample with over 250,000 clones, 89% of them seen once. Source material: peripheral blood. The receptors shown here come from a woman aged 55-75 years with acute or convalescent COVID-19. Both conserved end residues are part of each CDR3. The D gene is left open where the match is weak. Expanded clones are given a class, and other clones once, few, many or no size at all.

CDR3 DNA: TGCGCCAGCAGCTCTCGACAGGGCCTCTCTGGAAACACCATATATTTT; CDR3 protein: CASSSRQGLSGNTIYF; CDR3 length: 16; D gene: TRBD1; J gene: TRBJ1-3; V gene: TRBV5-1; clone size: -
CDR3 DNA: TGTGCCACCAGCACTTCTTTAGGGGCTAGCGGGAGGGCTAGCACAGATACGCAGTATTTT; CDR3 protein: CATSTSLGASGRASTDTQYF; CDR3 length: 20; D gene: TRBD2; J gene: TRBJ2-3; V gene: TRBV24-1; clone size: -
CDR3 DNA: TGTGCCAGCAGTTTGGGGGGTGGATCCTATGGCTACACCTTC; CDR3 protein: CASSLGGGSYGYTF; CDR3 length: 14; D gene: -; J gene: TRBJ1-2; V gene: TRBV28; clone size: -
CDR3 DNA: TGTGCCAGCAGCTTCGGGAACACTGAAGCTTTCTTT; CDR3 protein: CASSFGNTEAFF; CDR3 length: 12; D gene: -; J gene: TRBJ1-1; V gene: TRBV5-4; clone size: -
CDR3 DNA: TGTGCCAGCAGTGAAGAGTACAGCGGCAGCGGCGAGCTGTTTTTT; CDR3 protein: CASSEEYSGSGELFF; CDR3 length: 15; D gene: -; J gene: TRBJ2-2; V gene: TRBV2; clone size: -
CDR3 DNA: TGTGCCAGCAGCTCATCAGCGGGCCCCTACAATGAGCAGTTCTTC; CDR3 protein: CASSSSAGPYNEQFF; CDR3 length: 15; D gene: -; J gene: TRBJ2-1; V gene: TRBV7-3; clone size: -
CDR3 DNA: TGTGCCAGCAGCCCGCGGATCTATGGCTACACCTTC; CDR3 protein: CASSPRIYGYTF; CDR3 length: 12; D gene: -; J gene: TRBJ1-2; V gene: TRBV7-9; clone size: once
CDR3 DNA: TGTGCCAGTAGTATTAACAGGGGAACTGAAGCTTTCTTT; CDR3 protein: CASSINRGTEAFF; CDR3 length: 13; D gene: TRBD1; J gene: TRBJ1-1; V gene: TRBV19; clone size: -
CDR3 DNA: TGTGCCAGCTCACCGCAGACGACAGGGTTAGGGTACGAGCAGTACTTC; CDR3 protein: CASSPQTTGLGYEQYF; CDR3 length: 16; D gene: TRBD1; J gene: TRBJ2-7; V gene: TRBV18; clone size: -
CDR3 DNA: TGTGCCAGCAGCGGCCCCGGGACTACCCGAAATGAGCAGTTCTTC; CDR3 protein: CASSGPGTTRNEQFF; CDR3 length: 15; D gene: TRBD2; J gene: TRBJ2-1; V gene: TRBV7-9; clone size: -
CDR3 DNA: TGCAGCGTTGACGGCGGGGACTACAATGAGCAGTTCTTC; CDR3 protein: CSVDGGDYNEQFF; CDR3 length: 13; D gene: -; J gene: TRBJ2-1; V gene: TRBV29-1; clone size: -
CDR3 DNA: TGTGCCAGTAGTCGGACACTGATCAATTCACCCCTCCACTTT; CDR3 protein: CASSRTLINSPLHF; CDR3 length: 14; D gene: -; J gene: TRBJ1-6; V gene: TRBV19; clone size: few
CDR3 DNA: TGTGCCAGCAGTTATTATCCGGGACAGGGTTTAGATACGCAGTATTTT; CDR3 protein: CASSYYPGQGLDTQYF; CDR3 length: 16; D gene: TRBD1; J gene: TRBJ2-3; V gene: TRBV27; clone size: -
CDR3 DNA: TGCGCCAGCAGCCCGGGCACTAGCGGGGGGACCGACGAGCAGTACTTC; CDR3 protein: CASSPGTSGGTDEQYF; CDR3 length: 16; D gene: TRBD2; J gene: TRBJ2-7; V gene: TRBV5-1; clone size: -
CDR3 DNA: TGTGCCAGCAGCTTAGTTGGGACAATTAATGAAAAACTGTTTTTT; CDR3 protein: CASSLVGTINEKLFF; CDR3 length: 15; D gene: -; J gene: TRBJ1-4; V gene: TRBV7-2; clone size: -
CDR3 DNA: TGTGCCAGCAGCTTCTCACGGACTAAGGATAACTATGGCTACACCTTC; CDR3 protein: CASSFSRTKDNYGYTF; CDR3 length: 16; D gene: -; J gene: TRBJ1-2; V gene: TRBV5-8; clone size: -
CDR3 DNA: TGTGCCAGCTCATTGCGGTCGGGTTCCTACGAGCAGTACTTC; CDR3 protein: CASSLRSGSYEQYF; CDR3 length: 14; D gene: -; J gene: TRBJ2-7; V gene: TRBV6-4; clone size: -